These 32 T cell receptor beta chains came from one sample sequenced in a study of OX40 agonist ivuxolimab in advanced cancers. Data came from immunoSEQ multiplex PCR; TCRdb stores just in-frame clones and leaves some out. The table records 65,000 to 90,000 clones, more than 75% of them present only once. The material was CD4+ or CD8+ T cells sorted from blood, obtained in a trial of the OX40 agonist ivuxolimab. The origin of the receptors is an adult with an advanced solid tumor such as melanoma, head and neck, liver or kidney cancer.

This clone was counted between two and nine times. This chain connects TRBV6-1 to TRBJ1-5; a possible D gene is TRBD1 (6 bases). CDR3 length: 12 amino acids. Trimming stripped 9 bases from V and 5 bases from J, with 11 bases between. Germline loops: CDR1 MNHNS, CDR2 SASEGT. The CDR3 nucleotides read TGTGCCAGTTGGGGGGCCCATCAGCCCCAGCATTTT. It codes for CASWGAHQPQHF.

This rearrangement joins TRBV7-9 to TRBJ1-5; unclear D gene. The CDR3 sequence is 13 residues long. Germline V gene data show CDR1 as SEHNR and CDR2 as FQNEAQ (reference sequence). V was trimmed by 4 bases and J by 4 bases, leaving 8 bases between them. The chain's CDR3 is CASSSLPNQPQHF. The CDR3 DNA follows: TGTGCCAGCAGCTCTCTGCCAAATCAGCCCCAGCATTTT.

CDR3 in amino acids: CAGGQQNYEQYF. The CDR3 DNA sequence: TGTGCCGGGGGACAGCAGAATTACGAGCAGTACTTC. V usage is TRBV2 and J usage is TRBJ2-7, with 7 bases aligning to TRBD1. The CDR3 contains 12 residues. From germline, CDR1 is SNHLY and CDR2 FYNNEI. The trim removed 11 bases at V and 4 bases at J, leaving 8 bases unmatched.

The chain joins TRBV15 to TRBJ1-1; TRBD1 is a possible D gene (5 bases). The V gene's germline CDR1 is LNHNV and CDR2 YYDKDF (reference sequence). The CDR3 totals 14 residues. V was cut by 5 bases and J by 8 bases, with 18 bases left in between. The CDR3 reads CATSQGRQREEAFF. The DNA of the CDR3 is TGTGCCACCAGCCAGGGCAGACAACGAGAGGAAGCTTTCTTT. Complete variable domain (other parts from reference TRBV15 and TRBJ1-1): DAMVIQNPRYQVTQFGKPVTLSCSQTLNHNVMYWYQQKSSQAPKLLFHYYDKDFNNEADTPDNFQSRRPNTSFCFLDIRSPGLGDTAMYLCATSQGRQREEAFFGQGTRLTVV.

The chain links TRBV6-1 to TRBJ2-7, with D unresolved. Trimming took off 1 base at V and 5 bases at J, with 15 bases between the two ends. Germline values: CDR1 MNHNS, CDR2 SASEGT. This CDR3 has 15 residues. The CDR3 DNA reads TGTGCCAGCAGTGAAGGCTTCCAACTAAGGGACGAGCAGTACTTC. Translated, it gives CASSEGFQLRDEQYF.

V is TRBV6-1 and J is TRBJ1-5, with a weak D call TRBD1 (5 bases). The V gene lost 6 bases and the J gene lost 6 bases, with 12 bases spanning the gap. Germline V gene sequence: CDR1 MNHNS, CDR2 SASEGT. This CDR3 has 13 amino acids. The CDR3 is CASRSGIIQPQHF. The CDR3 bases are TGTGCCAGCAGGTCAGGGATTATTCAGCCCCAGCATTTT.

The V and J genes are TRBV11-2 and TRBJ2-3; 8 bases line up with TRBD1. The V and J ends lost 5 bases and 5 bases, in that order; junction bases with no gene match: 9. Germline V gene lookup returns CDR1 SGHAT and CDR2 FQNNGV. The CDR3 consists of 15 residues. For the CDR3, the DNA is TGTGCCAGCAGCCCCGGGACAGGTCGGGTAGATACGCAGTATTTT. Its translation: CASSPGTGRVDTQYF.

The table lists this clone with a count of one. The DNA of the CDR3 is TGTGCCAGCAGCTTAGCCCCGGGGACAGACTACGAGCAGTACTTC. Amino acid sequence: CASSLAPGTDYEQYF. This chain uses TRBV7-8 with TRBJ2-7; 7 nucleotides line up with TRBD1. Trimming took 0 bases from V and 3 from J; bases not matched to a gene: 5. This CDR3 spans 15 amino acids. Germline CDR1 is SGHVS and CDR2 is FQNEAQ.

The V call is TRBV6-6, the J call TRBJ2-7; 7 bases agree with TRBD2. The CDR3 consists of 14 residues. Germline trimming cut 5 bases from V and 6 bases from J; bases unmatched to any gene: 10. CDR1 and CDR2 from the germline V gene are MNHNY and SVGAGI (reference sequence). CDR3 loop: CASSDRGVMSEQYF. CDR3 DNA sequence: TGTGCCAGCAGTGACCGGGGGGTCATGAGCGAGCAGTACTTC.

This chain joins TRBV5-8 and TRBJ2-3, with D perhaps TRBD1 or TRBD2 (5 bases each). Per germline, CDR1 SGHTS and CDR2 YDEGEE. V was pared by 0 bases and J by 5 bases, with 10 bases between. The CDR3 has 14 amino acids. CDR3 coding DNA: TGTGCCAGCAGCTTGGTGGGGGATCTAGATACGCAGTATTTT. Translating it yields CASSLVGDLDTQYF.

This rearrangement joins TRBV7-9 to TRBJ2-3; 13 bases are a match to TRBD2. The CDR3 spans 16 residues. Germline V lookup: CDR1 SEHNR, CDR2 FQNEAQ (reference sequence). V trimming: 5 bases; J trimming: 4 bases; junction bases outside the gene matches: 6. CDR3 loop: CASSPTSGGASDTQYF. Here the CDR3 DNA reads TGTGCCAGCAGCCCCACTAGCGGGGGGGCATCAGATACGCAGTATTTT.

The chain recombines TRBV9 with TRBJ1-3; no firm D call. The germline V and J ends were trimmed by 3 bases and 0 bases, with 7 bases remaining between them. The CDR3 has 14 amino acids. Per germline, CDR1 SGDLS and CDR2 YYNGEE. CDR3 region: CASSAVNSGNTIYF. DNA of the CDR3: TGTGCCAGCAGCGCCGTGAACTCTGGAAACACCATATATTTT.

The chain couples TRBV4-2 to TRBJ1-5; tentative D call: TRBD1 (6 bases). The CDR3 consists of 14 residues. Trimming took 0 bases from V and 4 from J, leaving 7 bases between them. Per germline, CDR1 LGHNA and CDR2 YNFKEQ. The CDR3 loop reads CASSQEDRNQPQHF. The CDR3 DNA sequence: TGTGCCAGCAGCCAAGAGGACAGAAATCAGCCCCAGCATTTT.

This clone occurred a few times. The chain couples TRBV20-1 to TRBJ2-7, with D unclear. The germline V and J ends were trimmed by 6 bases and 2 bases, with 8 bases remaining between them. Germline V gene sequence: CDR1 DFQATT, CDR2 SNEGSKA (reference sequence). The CDR3 extends over 11 amino acids. CDR3 nucleotides: TGCAGTGCACTCGAAGCCTACGAGCAGTACTTC. Translation gives CSALEAYEQYF.

Of note for this clone: Germline and junction disagree at one end, which may indicate a read error. V usage is TRBV20-1 and J usage is TRBJ2-3, with a weak D call TRBD1 (5 bases). CDR3 length equals 11 residues. Germline V CDR1 and CDR2: DFQATT, SNEGSKA (reference sequence). DNA of the CDR3: TGCAGTGCTAGTAGGCCAGGGAACGGGCCTTTT. Protein sequence: CSASRPGNGPF.

The chain links TRBV7-2 to TRBJ2-5; the D is unclear. Germline values: CDR1 SGHTA, CDR2 FQGNSA. The CDR3 is made up of 14 amino acids. The germline V and J ends were trimmed by 3 bases and 5 bases, with 13 bases remaining between them. In DNA, the CDR3 is TGTGCCAGCAGCTTCGGCCAACATAGTGAGACCCAGTACTTC. Protein sequence: CASSFGQHSETQYF.

The chain combines TRBV5-1 with TRBJ2-5; no reliable D call. Germline V CDR1 and CDR2: SGHRS, YFSETQ. Between the trimmed V and J ends, which lost 3 bases and 14 bases, there was a span of 11 bases. This CDR3 spans 10 amino acids. This chain's CDR3 is CASSWNRAYF. For the CDR3, the DNA is TGCGCCAGCAGCTGGAACCGGGCCTACTTC.

The chain couples TRBV28 to TRBJ1-5, with a possible D match to TRBD1 (5 bases). Germline loops: CDR1 MDHEN, CDR2 SYDVKM. The germline V and J ends were trimmed by 6 bases and 0 bases, with 12 bases remaining between them. The CDR3 sequence is 15 residues long. The CDR3 loop reads CASSLWGNSNQPQHF. The CDR3 DNA reads as TGTGCCAGCAGCCTGTGGGGGAATAGCAATCAGCCCCAGCATTTT.

The genes are TRBV10-3 and TRBJ1-1, with 9 bases lining up with TRBD1. Germline V gives CDR1 ENHRY, CDR2 SYGVKD. The CDR3 consists of 13 residues. V lost 6 bases to trimming and J lost 6 bases; unmatched junction nucleotides: 5. CDR3 nucleotides: TGTGCCATCAGCAGGACAGGGGCCGCTGAAGCTTTCTTT. Protein sequence: CAISRTGAAEAFF.

This chain joins TRBV7-2 and TRBJ1-2; D is possibly TRBD1 (5 bases). Germline V gives CDR1 SGHTA, CDR2 FQGNSA. The ends were cut back, 2 bases at V and 0 bases at J, with 16 bases in the middle. There are 17 residues in the CDR3. The CDR3 reads CASSLRGGRSANYGYTF. CDR3 nucleotides: TGTGCCAGCAGCTTAAGGGGTGGACGTTCAGCTAACTATGGCTACACCTTC.

The CDR3 DNA sequence: TGTGCCAGCAGCCCTGGACAGGCCTACTATGGCTACACCTTC. It specifies CASSPGQAYYGYTF. The rearrangement joins TRBV7-2 to TRBJ1-2; 7 bases fit TRBD1. The CDR3 is 14 amino acids. The V gene end was trimmed by 5 bases and the J gene end by 3 bases; junction bases not matched to a gene: 6. CDR1 and CDR2 (germline): SGHTA, FQGNSA.

The chain combines TRBV5-5 with TRBJ2-5; D remains ambiguous. The CDR3 spans 14 residues. Per the germline V gene, CDR1 is SGHKS and CDR2 is YYEKEE (reference sequence). V lost 0 bases and J 1 base, leaving 7 bases between the germline ends. The chain's CDR3 is CASSLGPTQETQYF. CDR3 DNA: TGTGCCAGCAGCTTGGGACCGACCCAAGAGACCCAGTACTTC.

In its sample, this clone was seen once. The gene calls are TRBV9 and TRBJ1-6; 7 bases align to TRBD1. The V gene's germline CDR1 is SGDLS and CDR2 YYNGEE. V was clipped by 4 bases and J by 6 bases; unmatched bases: 4. The length of the CDR3 is 14 residues. CDR3 nucleotides: TGTGCCAGCAGCCACCGGGACAGTAATTCACCCCTCCACTTT. Its translation: CASSHRDSNSPLHF.

V gene TRBV5-1 combines with J gene TRBJ2-7; D might be TRBD1 (5 bases). Trimming pared 0 bases from V and 0 bases from J, leaving 10 bases between. Germline V gives CDR1 SGHRS, CDR2 YFSETQ. There are 15 residues in the CDR3. The DNA of the CDR3 is TGCGCCAGCAGCTTGGAAGGGGCCGGCTCCTACGAGCAGTACTTC. It specifies CASSLEGAGSYEQYF.

The CDR3 DNA is TGTGCCAGTAGTATTATGGGAGGGGCCAATGAGCAGTTCTTC. It encodes CASSIMGGANEQFF. This chain links TRBV19 with TRBJ2-1; 7 nucleotides align to TRBD2. Losses at the gene ends were 3 bases for V and 6 bases for J; bases not matched to a gene: 5. The CDR3 consists of 14 residues. Germline CDR1 is LNHDA and CDR2 is SQIVND (reference sequence).

The gene calls are TRBV28 and TRBJ1-2; D is unclear. Germline CDR1 reads MDHEN; CDR2 reads SYDVKM. The CDR3 is 13 amino acids. Trimming left V 2 bases short and J 1 base short, with 5 bases between. The CDR3 is CASSLGFNYGYTF. The CDR3 nucleotides are TGTGCCAGCAGTTTAGGGTTTAACTATGGCTACACCTTC.

This sequence joins TRBV7-9 and TRBJ1-1; D perhaps matches TRBD1 (5 bases). Germline assignment: CDR1 SEHNR and CDR2 FQNEAQ (reference sequence). The V end was cut by 5 bases, the J end by 0 bases, with 13 bases between. The CDR3 length is 15 residues. The CDR3 protein is CASSPSGTLNTEAFF. The CDR3 DNA reads TGTGCCAGCAGCCCTAGCGGGACTCTGAACACTGAAGCTTTCTTT.

This sequence joins TRBV18 and TRBJ2-2; no clear D gene. V lost 2 bases and J lost 1, with 11 bases in between. The length of the CDR3 is 16 residues. Germline assignment: CDR1 KGHSH and CDR2 LQKENI. The CDR3 loop reads CASSPMMGGNTGELFF. The CDR3, as DNA: TGTGCCAGCTCACCAATGATGGGCGGGAACACCGGGGAGCTGTTTTTT.

The V gene is TRBV7-2, the J gene TRBJ2-2; the D call may be TRBD1 or TRBD2 (6 bases each). This CDR3 has 15 amino acids. CDR1 and CDR2 (germline): SGHTA, FQGNSA. The V gene lost 1 base and the J gene lost 6 bases, with 12 bases spanning the gap. Here the CDR3 DNA reads TGTGCCAGCAGCTTAGAGGGGGGCGGGTCCGGGGAGCTGTTTTTT. Encoded protein: CASSLEGGGSGELFF.

Comments on this clone: The same CDR3 can be traced to other DNA sequences in this sample. The chain links TRBV2 to TRBJ2-5; maybe TRBD2 (6 bases). Germline V gene sequence: CDR1 SNHLY, CDR2 FYNNEI. The V gene lost 1 base and the J gene lost 5 bases, with 11 bases spanning the gap. The CDR3 covers 14 residues. This CDR3 reads CASSEEGLRETQYF. The CDR3 nucleotides read TGTGCCAGCAGTGAAGAGGGACTTCGGGAGACCCAGTACTTC.

This sequence joins TRBV10-3 and TRBJ2-6; D gene unclear. With 3 bases removed from V and 0 bases from J, the gap between germline ends came to 6 bases. Germline lookup yields CDR1 ENHRY and CDR2 SYGVKD. This CDR3 has 15 residues. For the CDR3, the DNA is TGTGCCATCAGTGACACCTTCTCTGGGGCCAACGTCCTGACTTTC. Translating gives CAISDTFSGANVLTF.

The rearrangement uses TRBV28 and TRBJ1-1; TRBD1 matches at 8 bases. The CDR3 has 15 residues. Per the germline V gene, CDR1 is MDHEN and CDR2 is SYDVKM. The ends lost 4 bases at V and 1 base at J; junction bases unmatched: 5. The CDR3 here is CASSYRDRPNTEAFF. In DNA, the CDR3 is TGTGCCAGCAGTTACCGGGACAGGCCGAACACTGAAGCTTTCTTT.